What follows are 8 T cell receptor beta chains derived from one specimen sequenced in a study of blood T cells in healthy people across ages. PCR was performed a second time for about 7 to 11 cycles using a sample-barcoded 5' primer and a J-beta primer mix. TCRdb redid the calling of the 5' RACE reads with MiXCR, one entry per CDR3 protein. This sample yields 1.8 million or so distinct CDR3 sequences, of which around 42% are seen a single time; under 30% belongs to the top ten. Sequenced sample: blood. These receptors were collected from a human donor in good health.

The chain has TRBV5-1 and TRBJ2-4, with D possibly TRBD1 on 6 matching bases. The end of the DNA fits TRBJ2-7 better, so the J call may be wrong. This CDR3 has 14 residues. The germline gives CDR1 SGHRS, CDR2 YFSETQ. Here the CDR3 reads CASFRDKVTYEQYF. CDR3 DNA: TGCGCCAGCTTCCGGGACAAGGTCACCTACGAGCAGTACTTC.

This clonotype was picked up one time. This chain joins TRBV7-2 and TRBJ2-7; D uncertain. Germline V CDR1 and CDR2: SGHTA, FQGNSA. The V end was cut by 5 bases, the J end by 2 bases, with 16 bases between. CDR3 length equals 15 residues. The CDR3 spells CASSERLNGTYEQYF. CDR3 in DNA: TGTGCCAGCAGCGAACGCCTCAACGGAACCTACGAGCAGTACTTC.

Here the CDR3 DNA reads TGTGCCAGCAGCTTGTACACCGGACAGAAGCCTAATTCACCCCTCCACTTT. Translated, it gives CASSLYTGQKPNSPLHF. V usage is TRBV5-5 and J usage is TRBJ1-6, with TRBD1 as a possible D gene (6 bases). Germline V lookup: CDR1 SGHKS, CDR2 YYEKEE (reference sequence). Trimming removed 1 base from V and 6 bases from J, with 17 bases in between. The CDR3 length is 17 residues.

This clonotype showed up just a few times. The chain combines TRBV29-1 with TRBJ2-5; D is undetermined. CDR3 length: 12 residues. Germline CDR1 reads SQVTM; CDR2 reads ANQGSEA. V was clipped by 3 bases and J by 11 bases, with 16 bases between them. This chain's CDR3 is CSVDLGLDGQYF. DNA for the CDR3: TGCAGCGTTGATTTGGGGTTGGATGGGCAGTACTTC.

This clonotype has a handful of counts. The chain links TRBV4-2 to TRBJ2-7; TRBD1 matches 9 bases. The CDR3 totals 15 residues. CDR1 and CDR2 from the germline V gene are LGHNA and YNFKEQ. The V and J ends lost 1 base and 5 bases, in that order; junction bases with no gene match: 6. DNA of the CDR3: TGTGCCAGCAGCCAAGGGGACAGGGAGCGTCACGAGCAGTACTTC. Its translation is CASSQGDRERHEQYF.

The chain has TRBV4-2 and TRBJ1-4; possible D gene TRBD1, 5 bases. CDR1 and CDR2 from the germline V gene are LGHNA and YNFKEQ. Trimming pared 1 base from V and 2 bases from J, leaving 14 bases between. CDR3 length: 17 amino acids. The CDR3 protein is CASSQVTNPGTNEKLFF. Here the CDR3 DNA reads TGTGCCAGCAGCCAAGTTACCAACCCAGGGACTAATGAAAAACTGTTTTTT.

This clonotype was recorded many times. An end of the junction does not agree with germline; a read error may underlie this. This CDR3 reads CASSLLPGQGYNEQFF. In nucleotides, the CDR3 is TGCGCCAGCAGCTTACTCCCGGGACAGGGTTACAATGAGCAGTTCTTC. This chain connects TRBV11-2 to TRBJ2-1; 9 bases map to TRBD1. Germline V CDR1 and CDR2: SGHAT, FQNNGV. The CDR3 runs 16 residues.

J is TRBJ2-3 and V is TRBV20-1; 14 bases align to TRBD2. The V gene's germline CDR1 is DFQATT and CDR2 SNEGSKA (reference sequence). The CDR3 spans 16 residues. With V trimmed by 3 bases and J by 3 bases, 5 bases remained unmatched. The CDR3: CSARRTSGGRTDTQYF. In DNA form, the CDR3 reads TGCAGTGCTAGGAGGACTAGCGGGGGGCGGACAGATACGCAGTATTTT.